The 8 T cell receptor beta chains below come from one sample, sequenced in a study of OX40 agonist ivuxolimab in advanced cancers. This table comes from immunoSEQ multiplex PCR, and its TCRdb copy is limited to in-frame clones, with some not included. The profile shows roughly 81,000 clones, 80% to 90% of them singletons. The material sequenced was CD4+ or CD8+ T cells sorted from blood, taken in a trial of the OX40 agonist ivuxolimab. The receptors stem from an adult with an advanced solid tumor such as melanoma, head and neck, liver or kidney cancer.

The rearrangement uses TRBV6-5 and TRBJ2-7, with D possibly matching TRBD1 (7 bases). The V end lost 6 bases, the J end lost 0 bases, and 12 bases lay between the germline ends. Germline V gives CDR1 MNHEY, CDR2 SVGAGI. The CDR3 sequence is 14 residues long. In DNA form, the CDR3 reads TGTGCCAGCAGCTCCCAGGGGGGCTCCTACGAGCAGTACTTC. This encodes CASSSQGGSYEQYF.

This chain joins TRBV29-1 and TRBJ2-7; weak D call: TRBD2 (6 bases). V was cut by 4 bases and J by 2 bases, with 18 bases left in between. The CDR3 covers 15 residues. The V gene's germline CDR1 is SQVTM and CDR2 ANQGSEA. In DNA, the CDR3 is TGCAGCGTTGTGGGCGGGACGGGCGTGACCTACGAGCAGTACTTC. It translates to CSVVGGTGVTYEQYF.

The chain joins TRBV7-2 to TRBJ2-3, with a possible D match to TRBD2 (6 bases). In germline, CDR1 is SGHTA, CDR2 FQGNSA. The length of the CDR3 is 14 residues. Trimming left V 2 bases short and J 4 bases short, with 10 bases between. The chain's CDR3 is CASSLLGGSDTQYF. The CDR3 bases are TGTGCCAGCAGCTTACTGGGGGGATCAGATACGCAGTATTTT.

This clone was counted once. Relative to the germline gene, one junction end is altered; a read error may explain this. The gene calls are TRBV5-6 and TRBJ1-2, with D possibly being TRBD1 (5 bases). CDR3 size: 15 residues. Germline CDR1 SGHDT, CDR2 YYEEEE. CDR3 in DNA: TGTACCAGCAGCTCAGGGTCGGGTCAATTCTATGGCTACACCTTC. The encoded protein is CTSSSGSGQFYGYTF. Filled out from reference TRBV5-6 and TRBJ1-2, the complete variable domain reads DAGVTQSPTHLIKTRGQQVTLRCSPKSGHDTVSWYQQALGQGPQFIFQYYEEEERQRGNFPDRFSGHQFPNYSSELNVNALLLGDSALYLCTSSSGSGQFYGYTFGSGTRLTVV.

The chain has TRBV6-1 and TRBJ1-5; D is perhaps TRBD1 (5 bases). The V end was cut by 3 bases, the J end by 7 bases, with 13 bases between. Looked up from germline, CDR1 is MNHNS and CDR2 is SASEGT. The CDR3 spans 14 residues. CDR3: CASSDRVRGQPQHF. CDR3 bases: TGTGCCAGCAGTGACAGGGTAAGAGGGCAGCCCCAGCATTTT.

This sequence joins TRBV23-1 and TRBJ1-2; D might be TRBD1 (5 bases). TRBV23-1 is labeled an ORF, and its function is uncertain. Trimming left V 0 bases short and J 0 bases short, with 8 bases between. The CDR3 spans 15 residues. The CDR3, as DNA: TGCGCCAGCAGTCAATCAAGGGGAACTAACTATGGCTACACCTTC. This sequence encodes CASSQSRGTNYGYTF.

CDR3 in amino acids: CASSLFALEQYF. DNA of the CDR3: TGTGCCAGCAGCTTGTTTGCTCTTGAGCAGTACTTC. This rearrangement joins TRBV5-6 to TRBJ2-7; no reliable D call. The germline V gene has CDR1 SGHDT and CDR2 YYEEEE. V was cut by 1 base and J by 7 bases, with 9 bases left in between. The CDR3 covers 12 residues.

In this sample, this clone turned up once. This rearrangement joins TRBV5-1 to TRBJ1-2; tentative D call: TRBD1 (5 bases). Germline assignment: CDR1 SGHRS and CDR2 YFSETQ. This CDR3 is built from 17 residues. V was pared by 4 bases and J by 0 bases, with 19 bases between. The CDR3 DNA reads TGCGCCAGCAGCCACGAGTACGGGGACGGAACTAACTATGGCTACACCTTC. Protein: CASSHEYGDGTNYGYTF.